These 29 T cell receptor beta chains originate from one sample sequenced in a study of early stage breast cancer tumors. Sequenced by immunoSEQ multiplex PCR; TCRdb stores in-frame clones only, minus some. The sample carries tens of thousands of clones, 78% recorded once. The source material was blood. The origin of the receptors is a person in their 40s with breast cancer.

V and J are TRBV6-1 and TRBJ1-2; 12 nucleotides align to TRBD1. J lost 8 bases, V lost 4 bases, and 8 bases had no gene match. Germline values: CDR1 MNHNS, CDR2 SASEGT. The CDR3 is 15 amino acids. CDR3 in DNA: TGTGCCAGCAGTGGACCGGGACAGGGGGCGAGGGGCTACACCTTC. This translates into CASSGPGQGARGYTF.

The chain has TRBV2 and TRBJ2-2, with 7 bases aligning to TRBD1. Germline-derived CDR1 and CDR2 are SNHLY and FYNNEI. There are 15 residues in the CDR3. The J segment lost 4 bases and the V segment lost 6 bases, leaving 8 bases of the junction unmatched. As DNA, the CDR3 is TGTGCCAGCAGGGATACCGGGACAGTCACCGGGGAGCTGTTTTTT. Translating gives CASRDTGTVTGELFF. The variable domain in full, completed from reference TRBV2 and TRBJ2-2, reads EPEVTQTPSHQVTQMGQEVILRCVPISNHLYFYWYRQILGQKVEFLVSFYNNEISEKSEIFDDQFSVERPDGSNFTLKIRSTKLEDSAMYFCASRDTGTVTGELFFGEGSRLTVL.

This CDR3 is CASSPGHSEKLFF. CDR3 nucleotide sequence: TGTGCCAGCAGCCCGGGACACTCTGAAAAACTGTTTTTT. The J gene is TRBJ1-4, the V gene TRBV2, with D perhaps matching TRBD1 (6 bases). Germline V gene sequence: CDR1 SNHLY, CDR2 FYNNEI. Trimming took 6 bases from V and 7 from J, leaving 12 bases between them. The CDR3 is made up of 13 amino acids.

This chain uses TRBV4-2 with TRBJ2-1, with a weak D call TRBD2 (6 bases). There are 17 residues in the CDR3. The germline V gene encodes CDR1 LGHNA and CDR2 YNFKEQ. V was pared by 0 bases and J by 3 bases, with 15 bases between. The CDR3 spells CASSQDLGQGLYNEQFF. CDR3 nucleotide sequence: TGTGCCAGCAGCCAAGATCTCGGGCAGGGACTCTACAATGAGCAGTTCTTC.

The CDR3 nucleotides read TGTGCCAGCTCACAAGGGGAGATATACGAGCAGTACTTC. Protein product: CASSQGEIYEQYF. This chain links TRBV18 with TRBJ2-7; D may match TRBD1 or TRBD2 (5 bases each). V shed 4 bases and J shed 4 bases, with 11 bases lying between them. CDR1 KGHSH and CDR2 LQKENI come from the germline V gene. There are 13 residues in the CDR3.

The rearrangement joins TRBV9 to TRBJ2-2; 8 nucleotides agree with TRBD1. With 5 bases clipped from V and 5 bases from J, the junction kept 11 bases outside the gene matches. The CDR3 has 16 residues. Germline V CDR1 and CDR2: SGDLS, YYNGEE. The CDR3 reads CASRKTGGQETGELFF. In DNA form, the CDR3 reads TGTGCCAGCAGGAAAACAGGGGGTCAAGAGACCGGGGAGCTGTTTTTT.

The chain is built from TRBV9 and TRBJ2-1; the D gene is possibly TRBD2 (5 bases). This CDR3 spans 16 amino acids. V lost 0 bases and J 2 bases, leaving 12 bases between the germline ends. Germline CDR1 is SGDLS and CDR2 is YYNGEE. In nucleotides, the CDR3 is TGTGCCAGCAGCGTAGATAGAGCGGTGACCTACAATGAGCAGTTCTTC. Encoded protein: CASSVDRAVTYNEQFF.

Worth noting for this clone: One end of the junction varies from germline; a read error may be responsible. The chain uses TRBV30 and TRBJ2-2; D is perhaps TRBD2 (5 bases). CDR1 is GTSNPN and CDR2 is SVGIG in the germline V gene (reference sequence). There are 12 residues in the CDR3. DNA for the CDR3: TGTGCCTGGAGACACGAACACCGGGGAGCTGTTTTT. This gives the protein CAWRHEHRGAVF.

The chain has TRBV4-1 and TRBJ1-5; D is unclear. The CDR3 loop spans 15 amino acids. CDR1 MGHRA and CDR2 YSYEKL come from the germline V gene. Deletions cut 0 bases from V and 8 bases from J, with 14 bases between. The CDR3 here is CASSQESAASEPQHF. The CDR3 DNA is TGCGCCAGCAGCCAAGAGTCAGCGGCAAGCGAGCCCCAGCATTTT.

This chain joins TRBV9 and TRBJ2-3; 13 nucleotides agree with TRBD2. Unmatched junction bases numbered 1, after V lost 0 bases and J lost 3 bases. Germline lookup yields CDR1 SGDLS and CDR2 YYNGEE. The CDR3 covers 16 residues. The CDR3 loop reads CASSVGTSGSTDTQYF. CDR3 bases: TGTGCCAGCAGCGTAGGGACTAGCGGGAGTACAGATACGCAGTATTTT.

This chain joins TRBV2 and TRBJ1-1, with D tentatively TRBD1 (6 bases). The CDR3 spans 12 residues. V lost 5 bases to trimming and J lost 7 bases, with 11 bases between them. Germline CDR1 SNHLY, CDR2 FYNNEI. CDR3 sequence: CASSFLQGEAFF. In DNA form, the CDR3 reads TGTGCCAGCAGTTTCTTACAGGGTGAAGCTTTCTTT.

CDR3 protein: CASTQTGGGQPQHF. CDR3 in DNA: TGTGCCAGCACTCAGACAGGGGGGGGTCAGCCCCAGCATTTT. This chain uses TRBV2 with TRBJ1-5; 9 bases agree with TRBD1. Germline trimming cut 7 bases from V and 6 bases from J; bases unmatched to any gene: 7. The CDR3 is 14 residues long. Germline CDR1 and CDR2: SNHLY and FYNNEI.

V usage is TRBV6-4 and J usage is TRBJ2-3, with D possibly called TRBD1 or TRBD2 (6 bases each). Germline-derived CDR1 and CDR2 are MRHNA and SNTAGT. V dropped 3 bases and J dropped 2 bases, with 18 bases sitting between them. The CDR3 has 17 residues. In nucleotides, the CDR3 is TGTGCCAGCAGTGAGATGGCGGGGTCGGGGGCCACAGATACGCAGTATTTT. It codes for CASSEMAGSGATDTQYF.

The chain links TRBV21-1 to TRBJ2-2. TRBV21-1 is a pseudogene locus. The CDR3 loop spans 15 amino acids. This CDR3 is CASRGRVANTGELFF. For the CDR3, the DNA is TGTGCCAGCAGGGGGCGGGTCGCGAACACCGGGGAGCTGTTTTTT.

V is TRBV11-3 and J is TRBJ2-6; 8 bases line up with TRBD1. Trimming removed 3 bases from V and 1 base from J; junction bases left unmatched: 8. This CDR3 spans 18 amino acids. The germline V gene has CDR1 SGHNT and CDR2 YENEEA. The CDR3 coding sequence is TGTGCCAGCAGCTTCCCAGGGACAGGCCAATCTGGGGCCAACGTCCTGACTTTC. This encodes CASSFPGTGQSGANVLTF.

The chain joins TRBV6-5 to TRBJ2-5; weak D call: TRBD2 (7 bases). CDR1 is MNHEY and CDR2 is SVGAGI in the germline V gene. The CDR3 covers 15 residues. V lost 6 bases to trimming and J lost 4 bases, with 18 bases between them. The CDR3 coding sequence is TGTGCCAGCAGGATAGGGGGAGGGCCTCGAGAGACCCAGTACTTC. Encoded protein: CASRIGGGPRETQYF.

V usage is TRBV23-1 and J usage is TRBJ1-2; the match to TRBD1 covers 12 bases. TRBV23-1 is filed as an ORF, its function uncertain. The CDR3 consists of 15 residues. The V segment lost 0 bases and the J segment 6 bases; nucleotides outside the gene matches: 2. The DNA for the CDR3 is TGCGCCAGCAGTCAATCGGGGACAGGGGGCGATGGCTACACCTTC. Translation: CASSQSGTGGDGYTF.

The chain combines TRBV19 with TRBJ1-3; D remains ambiguous. Between the trimmed V and J ends, which lost 7 bases and 4 bases, there was a span of 8 bases. CDR1 and CDR2 (germline): LNHDA, SQIVND (reference sequence). The CDR3 has 12 amino acids. For the CDR3, the DNA is TGTGCCAGTACCTTTCAGGGAAACACCATATATTTT. This gives the protein CASTFQGNTIYF.

The chain combines TRBV19 with TRBJ1-5; the match to TRBD1 covers 7 bases. CDR1 is LNHDA, CDR2 SQIVND, per germline (reference sequence). J was trimmed by 6 bases and V by 1 base; bases with no gene match: 6. CDR3 length: 15 amino acids. CDR3 sequence reads: CASSIGTGRGQPQHF. The CDR3 DNA is TGTGCCAGTAGTATAGGGACAGGTAGGGGTCAGCCCCAGCATTTT.

The chain links TRBV6-5 to TRBJ2-5; 8 nucleotides match TRBD1. The germline V gene has CDR1 MNHEY and CDR2 SVGAGI. The CDR3 extends over 15 amino acids. J lost 4 bases, V lost 2 bases, and 6 bases had no gene match. CDR3 sequence: CASSYEGQGLETQYF. Here the CDR3 DNA reads TGTGCCAGCAGTTACGAAGGACAGGGATTAGAGACCCAGTACTTC.

The rearrangement uses TRBV11-3 and TRBJ2-5; D gene unclear. V was pared by 2 bases and J by 1 base, with 8 bases between. CDR3 length equals 14 residues. CDR1 and CDR2 (germline): SGHNT, YENEEA. The chain's CDR3 is CASSLMGRQETQYF. As DNA, the CDR3 is TGTGCCAGCAGCTTAATGGGTCGCCAAGAGACCCAGTACTTC.

The chain has TRBV30 and TRBJ2-3, with 8 bases identical to TRBD2. J was trimmed by 3 bases and V by 2 bases; bases with no gene match: 4. Germline CDR1 GTSNPN, CDR2 SVGIG (reference sequence). This CDR3 has 14 residues. This CDR3 reads CAWSRLASTDTQYF. DNA for the CDR3: TGTGCCTGGAGTCGACTAGCGTCAACAGATACGCAGTATTTT. Looking up the rest from reference TRBV30 and TRBJ2-3 gives the full variable domain: SQTIHQWPATLVQPVGSPLSLECTVEGTSNPNLYWYRQAAGRGLQLLFYSVGIGQISSEVPQNLSASRPQDRQFILSSKKLLLSDSGFYLCAWSRLASTDTQYFGPGTRLTVL.

The chain carries TRBV11-2 and TRBJ2-5; perhaps TRBD2 as D (6 bases). Trimming removed 2 bases at V and 3 bases at J, with 19 bases between. Per germline, CDR1 SGHAT and CDR2 FQNNGV. This CDR3 comprises 17 residues. The CDR3 spells CASSLIGSGQSKETQYF. CDR3 DNA: TGTGCCAGCAGCTTAATCGGCAGCGGGCAATCCAAAGAGACCCAGTACTTC. Full variable domain (remainder filled in from reference TRBV11-2 and TRBJ2-5): EAGVAQSPRYKIIEKRQSVAFWCNPISGHATLYWYQQILGQGPKLLIQFQNNGVVDDSQLPKDRFSAERLKGVDSTLKIQPAKLEDSAVYLCASSLIGSGQSKETQYFGPGTRLLVL.

J is TRBJ1-5 and V is TRBV6-5; 8 nucleotides agree with TRBD1. The CDR3 has 13 residues. CDR1 MNHEY and CDR2 SVGAGI come from the germline V gene. V trimming: 5 bases; J trimming: 7 bases; junction bases outside the gene matches: 4. In DNA form, the CDR3 reads TGTGCCAGCAGTCGGGACAGGTCCCAGCCCCAGCATTTT. Translation: CASSRDRSQPQHF.

The rearrangement links TRBV18 to TRBJ2-3, with D perhaps TRBD2 (5 bases). Germline loops: CDR1 KGHSH, CDR2 LQKENI. The CDR3 contains 17 residues. Trimming shortened V by 2 bases and J by 2 bases, and 17 bases separated the two germline ends. Here the CDR3 DNA reads TGTGCCAGCTCACCAGTGAAGGTTACGAGGGTCACAGATACGCAGTATTTT. Its translation is CASSPVKVTRVTDTQYF.

The chain has TRBV2 and TRBJ2-7; the D gene could be TRBD1 or TRBD2 (7 bases each). V was cut by 7 bases and J by 0 bases, with 16 bases left in between. The CDR3 covers 15 residues. Germline V lookup: CDR1 SNHLY, CDR2 FYNNEI. The CDR3 protein is CASNYQGGFSYEQYF. The CDR3 DNA is TGTGCCAGCAATTACCAGGGGGGGTTCTCCTACGAGCAGTACTTC. The variable domain in full, with the rest retrieved from reference TRBV2 and TRBJ2-7, is EPEVTQTPSHQVTQMGQEVILRCVPISNHLYFYWYRQILGQKVEFLVSFYNNEISEKSEIFDDQFSVERPDGSNFTLKIRSTKLEDSAMYFCASNYQGGFSYEQYFGPGTRLTVT.

This clone was counted between two and nine times. V gene TRBV19 combines with J gene TRBJ2-7; D is unresolved. Germline values: CDR1 LNHDA, CDR2 SQIVND (reference sequence). V shed 5 bases and J shed 3 bases, with 20 bases lying between them. The CDR3 runs to 16 residues. For the CDR3, the DNA is TGTGCCAGTAGTCCCACAGCTGCTCCCGACTTCTACGAGCAGTACTTC. Translation: CASSPTAAPDFYEQYF.

The genes are TRBV29-1 and TRBJ2-7, with 8 bases lining up with TRBD2. Germline loops: CDR1 SQVTM, CDR2 ANQGSEA. The CDR3 consists of 12 residues. The V gene end was trimmed by 5 bases and the J gene end by 8 bases; junction bases not matched to a gene: 8. The CDR3 here is CSVFSGNGKQYF. CDR3 DNA sequence: TGCAGCGTTTTTAGCGGGAACGGGAAGCAGTACTTC.

V usage is TRBV10-3 and J usage is TRBJ2-6; D ambiguous. CDR3 length equals 17 residues. V shed 3 bases and J shed 4 bases, with 16 bases lying between them. The germline V gene has CDR1 ENHRY and CDR2 SYGVKD. This CDR3 is CAISEGPQVAGANVLTF. CDR3 DNA sequence: TGTGCCATCAGTGAAGGGCCCCAGGTAGCCGGGGCCAACGTCCTGACTTTC.